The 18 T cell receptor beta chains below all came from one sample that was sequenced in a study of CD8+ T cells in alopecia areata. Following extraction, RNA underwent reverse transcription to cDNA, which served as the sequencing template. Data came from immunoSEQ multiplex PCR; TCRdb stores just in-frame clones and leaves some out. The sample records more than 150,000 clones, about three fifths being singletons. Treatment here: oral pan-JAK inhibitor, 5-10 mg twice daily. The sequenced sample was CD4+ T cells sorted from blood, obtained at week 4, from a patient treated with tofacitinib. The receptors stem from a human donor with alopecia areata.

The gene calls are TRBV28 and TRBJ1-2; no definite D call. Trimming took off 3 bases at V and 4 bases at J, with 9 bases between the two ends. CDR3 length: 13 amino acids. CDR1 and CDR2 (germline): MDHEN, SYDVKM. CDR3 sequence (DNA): TGTGCCAGCAGTTTCGCTGGGGTCTATGGCTACACCTTC. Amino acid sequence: CASSFAGVYGYTF.

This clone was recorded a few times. CDR3 residues: CSVGRLQETQYF. The CDR3 bases are TGCAGCGTTGGACGCCTACAAGAGACCCAGTACTTC. The V call is TRBV29-1, the J call TRBJ2-5; D is unresolved. V was shortened by 4 bases and J by 2 bases, with 8 bases between the two germline ends. This CDR3 contains 12 residues. Germline loops: CDR1 SQVTM, CDR2 ANQGSEA.

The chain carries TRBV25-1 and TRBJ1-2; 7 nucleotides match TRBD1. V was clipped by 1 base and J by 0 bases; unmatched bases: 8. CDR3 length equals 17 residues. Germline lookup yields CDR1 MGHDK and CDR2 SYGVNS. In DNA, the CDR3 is TGTGCCAGCAGTGAATCCCTGGGACAGCGAGCTAACTATGGCTACACCTTC. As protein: CASSESLGQRANYGYTF.

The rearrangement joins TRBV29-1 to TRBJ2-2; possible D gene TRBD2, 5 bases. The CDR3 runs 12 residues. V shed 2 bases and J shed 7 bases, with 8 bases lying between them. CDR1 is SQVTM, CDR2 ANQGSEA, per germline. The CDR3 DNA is TGCAGCGTTGAATCCGGAGGCGGGGAGCTGTTTTTT. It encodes CSVESGGGELFF.

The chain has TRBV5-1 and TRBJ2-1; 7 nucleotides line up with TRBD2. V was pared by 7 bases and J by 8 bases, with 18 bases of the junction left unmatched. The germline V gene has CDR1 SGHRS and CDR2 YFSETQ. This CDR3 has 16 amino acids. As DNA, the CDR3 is TGCGCCAGCCGGATCGGGAGCGGGGCGGAGTCTTATGAGCAGTTCTTC. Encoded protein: CASRIGSGAESYEQFF.

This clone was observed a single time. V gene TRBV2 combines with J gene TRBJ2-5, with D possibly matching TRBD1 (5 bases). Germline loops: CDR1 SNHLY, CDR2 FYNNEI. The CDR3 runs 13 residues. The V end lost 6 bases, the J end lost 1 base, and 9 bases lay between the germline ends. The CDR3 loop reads CASSSQGQETQYF. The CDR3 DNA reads TGTGCCAGCAGCTCCCAGGGCCAAGAGACCCAGTACTTC.

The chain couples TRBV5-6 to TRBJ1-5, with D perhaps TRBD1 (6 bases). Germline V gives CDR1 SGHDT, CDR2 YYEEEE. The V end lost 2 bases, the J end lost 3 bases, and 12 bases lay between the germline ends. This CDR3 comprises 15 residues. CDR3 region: CASSFTGTDNQPQHF. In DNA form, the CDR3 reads TGTGCCAGCAGCTTCACAGGGACGGACAATCAGCCCCAGCATTTT.

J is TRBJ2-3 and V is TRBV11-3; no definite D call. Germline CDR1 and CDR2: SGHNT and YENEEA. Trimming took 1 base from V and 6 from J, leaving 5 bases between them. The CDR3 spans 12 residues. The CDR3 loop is CASSLAPDTQYF. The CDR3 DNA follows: TGTGCCAGCAGCTTAGCCCCGGATACGCAGTATTTT.

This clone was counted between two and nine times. This chain's CDR3 is CASSAGHLGAGATEAFF. DNA for the CDR3: TGTGCCAGCAGCGCGGGACACCTGGGGGCGGGGGCCACTGAAGCTTTCTTT. The chain employs TRBV7-9 and TRBJ1-1, with a weak D call TRBD1 (6 bases). This CDR3 contains 17 residues. V was pared by 5 bases and J by 4 bases, with 23 bases between. The germline V gene has CDR1 SEHNR and CDR2 FQNEAQ (reference sequence).

As DNA, the CDR3 is TGTGCCTGGAGGGGGTGGCAGCTGAACACTGAAGCTTTCTTT. Translated, it gives CAWRGWQLNTEAFF. The chain recombines TRBV30 with TRBJ1-1; D is unresolved. The CDR3 has 14 residues. From germline, CDR1 is GTSNPN and CDR2 SVGIG (reference sequence). V was shortened by 3 bases and J by 0 bases, with 11 bases between the two germline ends.

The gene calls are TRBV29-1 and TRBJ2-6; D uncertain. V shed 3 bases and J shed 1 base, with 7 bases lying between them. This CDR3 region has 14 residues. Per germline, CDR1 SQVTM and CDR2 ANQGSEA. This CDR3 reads CSVEGWSGANVLTF. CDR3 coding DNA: TGCAGCGTTGAGGGGTGGTCTGGGGCCAACGTCCTGACTTTC.

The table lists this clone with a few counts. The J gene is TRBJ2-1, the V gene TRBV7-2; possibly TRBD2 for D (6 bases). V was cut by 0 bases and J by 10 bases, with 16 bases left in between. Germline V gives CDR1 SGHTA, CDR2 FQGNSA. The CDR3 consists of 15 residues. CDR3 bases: TGTGCCAGCAGCTTAGCGCGCGGCGGGGTACGCGAGCAGTTCTTC. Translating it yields CASSLARGGVREQFF.

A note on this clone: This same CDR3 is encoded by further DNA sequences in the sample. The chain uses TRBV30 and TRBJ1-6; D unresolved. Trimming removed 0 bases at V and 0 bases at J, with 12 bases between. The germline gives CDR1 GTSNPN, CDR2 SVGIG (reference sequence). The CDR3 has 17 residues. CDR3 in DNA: TGTGCCTGGAGTGTACGGTACAGCAGCTCCTATAATTCACCCCTCCACTTT. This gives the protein CAWSVRYSSSYNSPLHF.

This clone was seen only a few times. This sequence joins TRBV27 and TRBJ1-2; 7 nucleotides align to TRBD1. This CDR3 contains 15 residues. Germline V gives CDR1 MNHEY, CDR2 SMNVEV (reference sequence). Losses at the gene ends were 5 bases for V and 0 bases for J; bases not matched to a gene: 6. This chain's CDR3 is CASSTYRGANYGYTF. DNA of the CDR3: TGTGCCAGCAGTACGTACAGGGGAGCTAACTATGGCTACACCTTC.

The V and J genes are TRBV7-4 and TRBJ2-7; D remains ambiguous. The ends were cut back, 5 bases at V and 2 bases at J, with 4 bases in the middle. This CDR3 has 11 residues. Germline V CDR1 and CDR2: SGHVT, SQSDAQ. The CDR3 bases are TGTGCCAGCAGCCATCCCTACGAGCAGTACTTC. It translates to CASSHPYEQYF.

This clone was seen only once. The CDR3 loop is CSAGQRNTEAFF. CDR3 nucleotide sequence: TGCAGCGCAGGACAGAGGAACACTGAAGCTTTCTTT. The chain joins TRBV29-1 to TRBJ1-1; TRBD1 might be the D (6 bases). This CDR3 has 12 residues. The germline V gene encodes CDR1 SQVTM and CDR2 ANQGSEA. V shed 7 bases and J shed 1 base, with 10 bases lying between them.

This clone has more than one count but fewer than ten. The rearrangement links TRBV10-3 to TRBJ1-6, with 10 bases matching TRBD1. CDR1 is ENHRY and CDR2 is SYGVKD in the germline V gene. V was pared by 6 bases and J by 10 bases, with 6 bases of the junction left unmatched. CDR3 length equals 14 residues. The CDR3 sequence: CAISLDRGDSPLHF. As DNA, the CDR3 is TGTGCCATCAGCCTGGACAGGGGGGACTCACCCCTCCACTTT.

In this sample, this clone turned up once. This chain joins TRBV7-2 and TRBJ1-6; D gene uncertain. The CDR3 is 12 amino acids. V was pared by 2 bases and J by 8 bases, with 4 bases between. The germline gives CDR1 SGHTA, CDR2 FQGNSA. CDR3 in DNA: TGTGCCAGCAGCTTACAGGATTCACCCCTCCACTTT. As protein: CASSLQDSPLHF.